There are a few counts of the clone carrying this T cell receptor (beta chain). Its antigen is as yet unknown. Once obtained from cultured CD4+ T cells, the DNA was sequenced using the Oncomine TCR Beta short-read assay. TCRdb reprocessed the PCR reads via MiXCR and lists one record per CDR3 protein. The data contain around 13,000 distinct CDR3 sequences, roughly 45% of them seen just once; the ten biggest clones take up 14% to 15%. The CDR3 is 20 amino acids. Trimming stripped 2 bases from V and 1 base from J, with 24 bases between. Germline CDR1 and CDR2: SGHDN and FVKESK. These data originate in a study of vaccination and CD4 T cells after COVID-19. Study overall: Vaccination of participants consisted of two doses of either BNT162b2 or mRNA-1273 vaccine.

Documented treatment: roughly nine-day PBMC culture with coronavirus spike peptide pools or control peptides (ViraFEST assay). Sequenced input: CD4+ T cells from blood, cultured in vitro. This chain links TRBV14 with TRBJ2-4; maybe TRBD1 (6 bases). This TCR came from a human donor who had recovered from COVID-19. The CDR3 coding sequence is TGTGCCAGCAGCCAATCGTCTTGGGCCACAGGGCTTGCGGCCAAAAACATTCAGTACTTC. Its translation is CASSQSSWATGLAAKNIQYF. Looking up the rest from reference TRBV14 and TRBJ2-4 gives the full variable domain: EAGVTQFPSHSVIEKGQTVTLRCDPISGHDNLYWYRRVMGKEIKFLLHFVKESKQDESGMPNNRFLAERTGGTYSTLKVQPAELEDSGVYFCASSQSSWATGLAAKNIQYFGAGTRLSVL.